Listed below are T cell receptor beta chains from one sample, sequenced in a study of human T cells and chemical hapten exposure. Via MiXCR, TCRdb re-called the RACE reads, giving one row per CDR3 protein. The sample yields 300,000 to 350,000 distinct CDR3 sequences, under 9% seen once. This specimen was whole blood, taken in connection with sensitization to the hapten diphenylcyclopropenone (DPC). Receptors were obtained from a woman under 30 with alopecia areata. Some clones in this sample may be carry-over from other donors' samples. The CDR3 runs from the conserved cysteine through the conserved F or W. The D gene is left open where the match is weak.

CASSRTQFF | TRBV3-1 | -
CAISEDRTSTDTQYF | TRBV10-3 | -
CSARQGPHGEQFF | TRBV20-1 | -
CSASPTSGFIGEQFF | TRBV20-1 | TRBD2
CASSVLVGTGTLHYGYTF | TRBV19 | TRBD1
CASSPLGGHRDTQYF | TRBV18 | -
CAIRRTGGSEQYF | TRBV10-3 | TRBD1
CASSLGLAGGRNEQFF | TRBV7-9 | TRBD2
CASSPPLAVYNEQFF | TRBV12-3/TRBV12-4 | TRBD2
CASSNRVNYGYTF | TRBV5-6 | -
CASSAFYSPNSYEQYF | TRBV6-5 | -
CASSFPGQGEVICEKLFF | TRBV27 | TRBD1
CASKTRASYEQYF | TRBV6-2/TRBV6-3 | -
CASSFRGKGNQPQHF | TRBV28 | -
CASSFRQGTEAFF | TRBV5-6 | -
CASSQEALAGGPQFF | TRBV4-3 | TRBD2
CASTTNPLNYGYTF | TRBV6-5 | -
CASSLYLWTGRYSGNTIYF | TRBV7-2 | TRBD1
CASSVRGSPNSNQPQHF | TRBV2 | -
CASADGQNTEAFF | TRBV6-6 | -
CASSGFLSAGDYTDTQYF | TRBV2 | TRBD2
CASSIQGFNTGELFF | TRBV5-6 | -
CASSYGERGVTDTQYF | TRBV6-2/TRBV6-3 | TRBD2
CASSESGAGGIRYTF | TRBV25-1 | TRBD1
CASSQTSGAPWSSYNEQFF | TRBV11-1 | TRBD2
CASSQAGTSGFPYEQYF | TRBV4-2 | TRBD2
CASQGTGANTGELFF | TRBV4-2 | TRBD1
CSARAAGGPPYEQYF | TRBV20-1 | TRBD2
CASRLSGTVYNEQFF | TRBV3-1 | TRBD1
CASSLVQGNYGYTF | TRBV5-6 | TRBD1
CASSLGGGENIQYF | TRBV11-2 | -
CAISEEIPGELFF | TRBV10-3 | -
CSARIAATDTQYF | TRBV20-1 | -
CASSLLQSSGANVLTF | TRBV27 | -
CASSRTGISTEAFF | TRBV5-4 | TRBD1
CASSEVTGIYGYTF | TRBV6-1 | TRBD1
CASSAVIAARRSSGANVLTF | TRBV5-6 | -
CASSSTDRVNTEAFF | TRBV12-3/TRBV12-4 | TRBD1
CASRAGHSNQPQHF | TRBV6-2/TRBV6-3 | -
CASTTRVRDRGGTEAFF | TRBV6-2/TRBV6-3 | TRBD1
CASSRDRGSDTEAFF | TRBV2 | TRBD1
CASAIQGRTEAFF | TRBV28 | TRBD1
CASSGDLNTEAFF | TRBV9 | -
CSVRLDYGYTF | TRBV29-1 | -
CASSSEARGTQYF | TRBV7-3 | -
CASSFGPTNNEQFF | TRBV5-1 | -
CASSFAKGSQPQHF | TRBV27 | -
CASSQSLGQLSNQPQHF | TRBV3-1 | TRBD1
CSARDPSGYTF | TRBV20-1 | -
CASSQWRGGREQFF | TRBV3-1 | TRBD2
CASSQGNWDNSPLHF | TRBV3-1 | -
CASSPRTSGGAGGVNEQFF | TRBV7-6 | TRBD2
CASSQVQGGTDTQYF | TRBV4-3 | -
CASGTGSLYEQYF | TRBV3-1 | TRBD1